The 13 T cell receptor beta chains below come from one sample, sequenced in a study of shared clonotypes between healthy human individuals. Naive CD8 isolation took CD45RO-negative cells positively selected for CCR7 and excluded terminally differentiated effector memory CD45RA+ cells. Method: immunoSEQ multiplex PCR; TCRdb's copy keeps in-frame clones and lacks some. This table has some 2 million clones, around 96% appearing once. The sample taken for sequencing was naive CD8+ T cells sorted from blood. Receptor source: a young man in good health.

The chain employs TRBV27 and TRBJ2-5; TRBD1 agrees at 9 bases. Germline assignment: CDR1 MNHEY and CDR2 SMNVEV (reference sequence). The ends lost 2 bases at V and 5 bases at J; junction bases unmatched: 12. The CDR3 is made up of 17 amino acids. CDR3 region: CASSLTSVGTGFETQYF. The CDR3 DNA reads as TGTGCCAGCAGTTTAACCTCTGTTGGGACAGGGTTTGAGACCCAGTACTTC.

A word on this clone: Other DNA sequences from this sample encode an identical CDR3 as well. The J gene is TRBJ2-1, the V gene TRBV28; D remains unclear. The CDR3 consists of 12 residues. Per germline, CDR1 MDHEN and CDR2 SYDVKM. Trimming cost V 2 bases and J 4 bases, with 3 bases left between them. In DNA, the CDR3 is TGTGCCAGCAGTTTAAGGTACAATGAGCAGTTCTTC. Translation gives CASSLRYNEQFF.

The genes are TRBV10-2 and TRBJ2-2; the D gene is possibly TRBD2 (7 bases). Germline CDR1 WSHSY, CDR2 SAAADI. The CDR3 has 15 amino acids. V gave up 8 bases and J gave up 3 bases, with 16 bases separating them. The CDR3 DNA sequence: TGCGCCAGCGCAAACAGGGAGGGGGACACCGGGGAGCTGTTTTTT. Encoded protein: CASANREGDTGELFF.

The chain has TRBV7-8 and TRBJ1-5; a possible D gene is TRBD1 (6 bases). Trimming shortened V by 5 bases and J by 8 bases, and 10 bases separated the two germline ends. CDR3 length equals 12 residues. Per germline, CDR1 SGHVS and CDR2 FQNEAQ. CDR3 in amino acids: CASSQGLEPQHF. The CDR3 DNA sequence: TGTGCCAGCAGCCAGGGGTTGGAGCCCCAGCATTTT.

V gene TRBV5-1 combines with J gene TRBJ2-2; D not certain. Germline assignment: CDR1 SGHRS and CDR2 YFSETQ. The CDR3 extends over 12 amino acids. V lost 3 bases and J 6 bases, leaving 6 bases between the germline ends. CDR3 in DNA: TGCGCCAGCAGCTCCGCTGCCGGGGAGCTGTTTTTT. Translated: CASSSAAGELFF.

With regard to this clone: At the DNA level, this CDR3 is encoded by other sequences in the same sample as well. The chain recombines TRBV5-6 with TRBJ2-7, with no clear D. Germline values: CDR1 SGHDT, CDR2 YYEEEE. This CDR3 spans 13 amino acids. V was cut by 4 bases and J by 0 bases, with 8 bases left in between. This chain's CDR3 is CASSLMGSYEQYF. CDR3 sequence (DNA): TGTGCCAGCAGCCTAATGGGCTCCTACGAGCAGTACTTC.

The genes are TRBV27 and TRBJ2-7; TRBD1 agrees at 8 bases. J was trimmed by 5 bases and V by 3 bases; bases with no gene match: 15. There are 17 residues in the CDR3. CDR1 and CDR2 (germline): MNHEY, SMNVEV (reference sequence). CDR3 nucleotide sequence: TGTGCCAGCAGTTTTTTCTCTCCGGGACAGGTCTCAGACGAGCAGTACTTC. Protein product: CASSFFSPGQVSDEQYF.

Regarding this clone: Other DNA sequences in the same sample also yield this CDR3. This chain uses TRBV5-1 with TRBJ2-1; D perhaps matches TRBD1 (5 bases). This CDR3 is built from 13 residues. Germline V gene sequence: CDR1 SGHRS, CDR2 YFSETQ. V lost 4 bases and J 2 bases, leaving 7 bases between the germline ends. CDR3 nucleotide sequence: TGCGCCAGCAGCCCAGGGACCTACAATGAGCAGTTCTTC. This gives the protein CASSPGTYNEQFF.

The genes are TRBV19 and TRBJ2-7; TRBD1 or TRBD2 may be the D gene (5 bases each). Germline assignment: CDR1 LNHDA and CDR2 SQIVND (reference sequence). The CDR3 is 14 amino acids. Deletions cut 5 bases from V and 0 bases from J, with 11 bases between. The CDR3 loop reads CASSPWDHSYEQYF. The CDR3 coding sequence is TGTGCCAGTAGTCCCTGGGACCACTCCTACGAGCAGTACTTC.

In regard to this clone: In the same sample, other DNA sequences code for this CDR3. The rearrangement uses TRBV10-3 and TRBJ2-3, with D tentatively TRBD2 (6 bases). This CDR3 is 14 amino acids long. CDR1 and CDR2 (germline): ENHRY, SYGVKD. V lost 3 bases and J 3 bases, leaving 10 bases between the germline ends. CDR3 amino acids: CAISEGGSTDTQYF. The CDR3 DNA is TGTGCCATCAGTGAAGGAGGGAGTACAGATACGCAGTATTTT.

The V and J genes are TRBV30 and TRBJ2-7; D might be TRBD1 or TRBD2, each matching 5 bases. The CDR3 extends over 12 amino acids. With 0 bases removed from V and 7 bases from J, the gap between germline ends came to 10 bases. The germline V gene has CDR1 GTSNPN and CDR2 SVGIG (reference sequence). The CDR3 protein is CAWSVSWGEQYF. CDR3 in DNA: TGTGCCTGGAGTGTATCATGGGGGGAGCAGTACTTC.

The genes are TRBV6-5 and TRBJ2-2; no reliable D call. V was shortened by 8 bases and J by 7 bases, with 17 bases between the two germline ends. The CDR3 loop spans 14 amino acids. Germline values: CDR1 MNHEY, CDR2 SVGAGI. Here the CDR3 DNA reads TGTGCCAGCTCGCCCGTTCAAAATATCGGGGAGCTGTTTTTT. Translation: CASSPVQNIGELFF.

The CDR3 is CASSDGGVVQETQYF. The CDR3, as DNA: TGTGCCAGCAGTGATGGAGGAGTAGTTCAAGAGACCCAGTACTTC. The chain recombines TRBV2 with TRBJ2-5, with a tentative D call TRBD2 (5 bases). The CDR3 covers 15 residues. CDR1 and CDR2 from the germline V gene are SNHLY and FYNNEI. Between the trimmed V and J ends, which lost 3 bases and 2 bases, there was a span of 13 bases.